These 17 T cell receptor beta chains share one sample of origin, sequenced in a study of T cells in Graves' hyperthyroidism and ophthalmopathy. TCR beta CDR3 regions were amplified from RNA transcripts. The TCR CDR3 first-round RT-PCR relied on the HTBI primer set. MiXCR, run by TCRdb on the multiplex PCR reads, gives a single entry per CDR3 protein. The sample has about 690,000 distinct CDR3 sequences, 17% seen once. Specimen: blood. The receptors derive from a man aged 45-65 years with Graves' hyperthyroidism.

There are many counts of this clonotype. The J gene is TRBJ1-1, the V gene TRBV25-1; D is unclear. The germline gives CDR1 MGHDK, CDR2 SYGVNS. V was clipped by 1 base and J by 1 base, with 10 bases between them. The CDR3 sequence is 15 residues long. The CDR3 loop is CASSESGGQNTEAFF. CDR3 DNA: TGTGCCAGCAGTGAATCCGGTGGGCAGAACACTGAAGCTTTCTTT.

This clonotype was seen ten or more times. CDR3: CASNDRGGYEKLFF. In DNA form, the CDR3 reads TGTGCCAGCAACGACAGGGGAGGATATGAAAAACTGTTTTTT. The rearrangement links TRBV2 to TRBJ1-4; TRBD1 aligns across 8 bases. Germline loops: CDR1 SNHLY, CDR2 FYNNEI. This CDR3 has 14 amino acids. V shed 7 bases, J shed 6 bases, and the junction held 7 bases outside the gene matches.

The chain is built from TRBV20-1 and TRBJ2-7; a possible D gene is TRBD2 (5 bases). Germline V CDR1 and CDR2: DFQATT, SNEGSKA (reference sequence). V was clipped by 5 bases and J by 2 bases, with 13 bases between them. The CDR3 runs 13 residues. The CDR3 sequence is CSAPSREPYEQYF. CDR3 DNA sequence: TGCAGTGCTCCCTCCCGGGAACCCTACGAGCAGTACTTC.

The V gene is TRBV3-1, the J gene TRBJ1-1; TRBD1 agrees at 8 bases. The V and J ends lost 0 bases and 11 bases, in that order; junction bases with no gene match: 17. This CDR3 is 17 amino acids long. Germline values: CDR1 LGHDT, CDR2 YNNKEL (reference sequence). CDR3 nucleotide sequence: TGTGCCAGCAGCCAAGATTGGTGGACAGGGTATACAATTGAGGCTTTCTTT. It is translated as CASSQDWWTGYTIEAFF.

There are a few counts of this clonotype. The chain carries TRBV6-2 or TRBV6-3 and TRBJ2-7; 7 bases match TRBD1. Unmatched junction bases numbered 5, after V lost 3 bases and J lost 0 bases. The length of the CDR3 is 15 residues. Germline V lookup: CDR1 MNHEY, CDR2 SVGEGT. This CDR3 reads CASSYIRQGSYEQYF. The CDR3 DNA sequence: TGTGCCAGCAGTTATATCAGACAGGGCTCCTACGAGCAGTACTTC.

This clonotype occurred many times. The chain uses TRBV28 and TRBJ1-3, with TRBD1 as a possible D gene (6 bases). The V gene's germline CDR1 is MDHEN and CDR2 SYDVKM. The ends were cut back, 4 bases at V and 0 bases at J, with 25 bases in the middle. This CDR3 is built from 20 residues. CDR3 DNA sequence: TGTGCCAGCAGTTCCACTTCCTCGGGGGGCGTCCCGAGCTCTGGAAACACCATATATTTT. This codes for CASSSTSSGGVPSSGNTIYF.

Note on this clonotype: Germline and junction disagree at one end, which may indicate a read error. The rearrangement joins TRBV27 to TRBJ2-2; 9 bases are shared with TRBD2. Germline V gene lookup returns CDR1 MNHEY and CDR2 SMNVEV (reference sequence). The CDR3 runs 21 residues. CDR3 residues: CASSYQPGLAPDLANTEELFF. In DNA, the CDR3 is TGTGCCAGCAGTTACCAACCGGGACTAGCCCCTGATTTAGCGAACACCGAGGAGCTGTTTTTT.

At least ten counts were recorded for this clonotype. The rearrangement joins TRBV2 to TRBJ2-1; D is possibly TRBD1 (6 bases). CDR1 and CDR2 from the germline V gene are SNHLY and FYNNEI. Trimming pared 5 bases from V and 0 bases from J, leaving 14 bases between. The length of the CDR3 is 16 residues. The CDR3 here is CASSTQGRGSYNEQFF. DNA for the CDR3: TGTGCCAGCAGTACACAGGGACGTGGCTCCTACAATGAGCAGTTCTTC.

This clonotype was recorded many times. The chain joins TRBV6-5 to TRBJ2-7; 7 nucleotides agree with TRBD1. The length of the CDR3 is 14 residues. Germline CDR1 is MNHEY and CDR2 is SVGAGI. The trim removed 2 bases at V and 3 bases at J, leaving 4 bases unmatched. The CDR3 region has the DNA TGTGCCAGCAGTTACGGGACAGAACTCTACGAGCAGTACTTC. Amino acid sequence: CASSYGTELYEQYF.

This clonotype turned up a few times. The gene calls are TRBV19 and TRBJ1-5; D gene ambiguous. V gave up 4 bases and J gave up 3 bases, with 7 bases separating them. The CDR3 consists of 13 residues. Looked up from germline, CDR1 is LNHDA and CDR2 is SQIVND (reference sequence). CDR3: CASSTQINQPQHF. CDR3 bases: TGTGCCAGTAGTACGCAGATCAATCAGCCCCAGCATTTT.

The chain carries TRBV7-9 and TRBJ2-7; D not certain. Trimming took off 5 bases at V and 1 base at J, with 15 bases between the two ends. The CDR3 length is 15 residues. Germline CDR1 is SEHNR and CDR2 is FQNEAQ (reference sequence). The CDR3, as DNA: TGTGCCAGCAGCCCGCGCCTCGGACCTTCCTACGAGCAGTACTTC. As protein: CASSPRLGPSYEQYF.

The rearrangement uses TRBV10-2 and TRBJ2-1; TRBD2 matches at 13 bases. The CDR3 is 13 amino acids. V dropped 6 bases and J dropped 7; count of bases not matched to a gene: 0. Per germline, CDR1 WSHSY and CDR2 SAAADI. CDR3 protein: CASRGLAGNEQFF. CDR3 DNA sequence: TGCGCCAGCAGGGGACTAGCGGGAAATGAGCAGTTCTTC.

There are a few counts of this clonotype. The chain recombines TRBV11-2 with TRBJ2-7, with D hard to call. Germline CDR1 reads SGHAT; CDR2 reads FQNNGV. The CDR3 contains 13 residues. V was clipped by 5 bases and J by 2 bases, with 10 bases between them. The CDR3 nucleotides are TGTGCCAGCAGCACGCAACAGACCTACGAGCAGTACTTC. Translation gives CASSTQQTYEQYF. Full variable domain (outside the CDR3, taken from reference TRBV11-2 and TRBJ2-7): EAGVAQSPRYKIIEKRQSVAFWCNPISGHATLYWYQQILGQGPKLLIQFQNNGVVDDSQLPKDRFSAERLKGVDSTLKIQPAKLEDSAVYLCASSTQQTYEQYFGPGTRLTVT.

CDR3 DNA: TGTGCCAGCAGCCAAGTTCAGGGTCGAGCTGGGGCCAACGTCCTGACTTTC. This encodes CASSQVQGRAGANVLTF. The chain employs TRBV3-1 and TRBJ2-6; a possible D gene is TRBD1 (5 bases). This CDR3 region has 17 residues. The germline V and J ends were trimmed by 1 base and 2 bases, with 12 bases remaining between them. Germline V gene sequence: CDR1 LGHDT, CDR2 YNNKEL (reference sequence).

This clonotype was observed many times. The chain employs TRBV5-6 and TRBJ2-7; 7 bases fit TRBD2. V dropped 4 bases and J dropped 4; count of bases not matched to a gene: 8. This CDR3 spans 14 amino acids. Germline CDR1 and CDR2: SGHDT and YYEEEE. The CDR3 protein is CASSRVRERYEQYF. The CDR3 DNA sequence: TGTGCCAGCAGCCGCGTGCGGGAGAGGTACGAGCAGTACTTC.

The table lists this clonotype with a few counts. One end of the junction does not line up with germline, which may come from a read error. For the CDR3, the DNA is TGTGCCGGCAGTGCCCACCCGGGGGAGGCTGGGGCCAACGTCCTGACTTTC. Amino acid sequence: CAGSAHPGEAGANVLTF. The J gene is TRBJ2-6, the V gene TRBV2; TRBD2 is a possible D gene (6 bases). In germline, CDR1 is SNHLY, CDR2 FYNNEI. The CDR3 is made up of 17 amino acids.

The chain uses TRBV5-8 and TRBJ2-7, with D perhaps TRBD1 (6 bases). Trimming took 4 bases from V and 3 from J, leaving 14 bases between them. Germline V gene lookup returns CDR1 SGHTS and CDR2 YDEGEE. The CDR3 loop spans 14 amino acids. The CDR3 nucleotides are TGTGCCAGCAGCCAGCAGGGGTCCGGCTACGAGCAGTACTTC. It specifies CASSQQGSGYEQYF.